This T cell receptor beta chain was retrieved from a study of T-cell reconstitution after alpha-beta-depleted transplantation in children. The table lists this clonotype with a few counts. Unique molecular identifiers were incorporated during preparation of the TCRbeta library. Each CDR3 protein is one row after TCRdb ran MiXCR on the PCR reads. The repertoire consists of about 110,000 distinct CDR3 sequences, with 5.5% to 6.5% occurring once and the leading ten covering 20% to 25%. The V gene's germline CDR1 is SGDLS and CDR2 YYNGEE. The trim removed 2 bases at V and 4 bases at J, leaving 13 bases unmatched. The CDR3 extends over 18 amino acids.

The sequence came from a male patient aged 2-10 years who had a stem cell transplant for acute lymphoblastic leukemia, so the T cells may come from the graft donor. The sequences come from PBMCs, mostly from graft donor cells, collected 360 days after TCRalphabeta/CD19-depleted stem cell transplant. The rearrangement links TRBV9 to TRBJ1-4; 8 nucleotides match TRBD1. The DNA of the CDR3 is TGTGCCAGCAGCGTTGGGTTTCACGGGACAGGACTTAATGAAAAACTGTTTTTT. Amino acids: CASSVGFHGTGLNEKLFF.